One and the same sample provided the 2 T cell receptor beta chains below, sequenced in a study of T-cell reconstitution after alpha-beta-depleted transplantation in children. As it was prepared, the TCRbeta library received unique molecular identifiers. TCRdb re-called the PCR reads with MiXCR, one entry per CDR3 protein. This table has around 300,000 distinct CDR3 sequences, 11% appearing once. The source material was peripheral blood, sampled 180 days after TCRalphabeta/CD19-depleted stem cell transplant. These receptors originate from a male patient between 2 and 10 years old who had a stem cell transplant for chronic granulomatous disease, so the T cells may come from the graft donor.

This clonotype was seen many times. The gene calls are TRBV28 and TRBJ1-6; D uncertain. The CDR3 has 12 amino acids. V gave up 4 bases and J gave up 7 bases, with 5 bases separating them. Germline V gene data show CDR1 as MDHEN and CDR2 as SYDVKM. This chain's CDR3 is CASSYRNSPLHF. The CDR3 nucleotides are TGTGCCAGCAGTTATAGGAATTCACCCCTCCACTTT.

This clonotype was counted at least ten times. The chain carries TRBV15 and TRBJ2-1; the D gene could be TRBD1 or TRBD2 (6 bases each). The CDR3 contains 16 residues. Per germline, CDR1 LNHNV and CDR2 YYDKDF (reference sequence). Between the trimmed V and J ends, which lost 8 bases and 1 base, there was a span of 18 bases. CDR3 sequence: CATDRWGAGSYNEQFF. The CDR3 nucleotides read TGTGCCACCGACAGGTGGGGAGCGGGTTCCTACAATGAGCAGTTCTTC.